The 18 T cell receptor beta chains in this list originate from one sample, sequenced in a study of T cells expressing NK-cell markers. TCRdb re-called the 5' RACE reads, yielding one record per CDR3 amino acid sequence without DNA. The listing records about 400,000 distinct CDR3 sequences. The specimen sequenced was blood T cells: a sorted CD56 or NKG2C T cell subset, CD4+ or CD8+ T cells, or bulk PBMC T cells (not recorded which). These receptors were taken from a woman in her forties or fifties in good health.

V gene TRBV11-3 combines with J gene TRBJ1-1; TCRdb's assignment of TRBD1 cannot be checked, as there is no DNA. The CDR3 covers 14 residues. Germline assignment: CDR1 SGHNT and CDR2 YENEEA. CDR3 region: CASSPAGTGNEAFF.

V gene TRBV5-1 combines with J gene TRBJ2-5. The germline CDR1 and CDR2 sequences are SGHRS and YFSETQ. The length of the CDR3 is 16 residues. CDR3: CASSLALMDHPETQYF.

This chain connects TRBV7-9 to TRBJ1-2. The CDR3 sequence is 14 residues long. Germline V gene sequence: CDR1 SEHNR, CDR2 FQNEAQ (reference sequence). CDR3 region: CASSLDQMDYGYTF.

This chain connects TRBV3-1 to TRBJ2-1. Per germline, CDR1 LGHDT and CDR2 YNNKEL (reference sequence). This CDR3 comprises 14 residues. CDR3 region: CASSQDLGNNEQFF.

The chain uses TRBV11-2 and TRBJ2-1. From germline, CDR1 is SGHAT and CDR2 FQNNGV. The CDR3 loop spans 13 amino acids. This CDR3 is CASSLDRPYQQFF.

The chain has TRBV6-1 and TRBJ2-1; the D call of TRBD1 rests on TCRdb alone, since no DNA is present to check it. The CDR3 runs 17 residues. Looked up from germline, CDR1 is MNHNS and CDR2 is SASEGT. The CDR3 loop is CASSWGFGVGERNEQFF.

The V call is TRBV4-1, the J call TRBJ1-3. Germline CDR1 and CDR2: MGHRA and YSYEKL. CDR3 length: 16 residues. This chain's CDR3 is CASSQVGGGRGNTIYF.

J is TRBJ1-2 and V is TRBV27; absent DNA, TCRdb's TRBD1 call cannot be checked. CDR3 length: 11 amino acids. Germline V gene sequence: CDR1 MNHEY, CDR2 SMNVEV (reference sequence). CDR3 protein: CASRGGGGYTF.

The chain links TRBV19 to TRBJ2-1. Per germline, CDR1 LNHDA and CDR2 SQIVND (reference sequence). This CDR3 comprises 13 residues. This CDR3 reads CASRSLEYNEQFF. The full variable domain, in which reference TRBV19 and TRBJ2-1 provide the parts outside the CDR3, is DGGITQSPKYLFRKEGQNVTLSCEQNLNHDAMYWYRQDPGQGLRLIYYSQIVNDFQKGDIAEGYSVSREKKESFPLTVTSAQKNPTAFYLCASRSLEYNEQFFGPGTRLTVL.

The chain has TRBV19 and TRBJ2-1. Looked up from germline, CDR1 is LNHDA and CDR2 is SQIVND (reference sequence). This CDR3 spans 12 amino acids. CDR3 residues: CASSIYGHEQFF.

The chain employs TRBV3-1 and TRBJ2-1. There are 11 residues in the CDR3. CDR1 and CDR2 (germline): LGHDT, YNNKEL (reference sequence). CDR3 residues: CASRDSMEQFF.

The chain is built from TRBV7-8 and TRBJ2-3; TCRdb reports TRBD2, a call that lacks DNA to check it against. CDR3 length equals 18 residues. Germline V gene data show CDR1 as SGHVS and CDR2 as FQNEAQ. The CDR3 sequence is CASSLALAGARGTDTQYF.

The rearrangement links TRBV7-8 to TRBJ2-4; the TRBD1 assignment by TCRdb is unverifiable without DNA. In germline, CDR1 is SGHVS, CDR2 FQNEAQ. The CDR3 length is 15 residues. This CDR3 is CASRKTGASQNIQYF.

This chain uses TRBV2 with TRBJ2-3; the TRBD2 assignment by TCRdb is unverifiable without DNA. In germline, CDR1 is SNHLY, CDR2 FYNNEI. The CDR3 loop spans 16 amino acids. The CDR3 region is CASREGLAVKTDTQYF.

The chain uses TRBV6-1 and TRBJ2-1; TCRdb lists TRBD1, though no DNA is available to test this call. This CDR3 has 15 residues. Germline V gene sequence: CDR1 MNHNS, CDR2 SASEGT. CDR3 sequence reads: CASGGQPSPNNEQFF.

The genes are TRBV4-1 and TRBJ2-3; absent DNA, TCRdb's TRBD1 call cannot be checked. Germline-derived CDR1 and CDR2 are MGHRA and YSYEKL. The CDR3 length is 18 residues. The CDR3 loop reads CASSSPTGVPRGTDTQYF.

This chain links TRBV14 with TRBJ1-6. The CDR3 length is 13 residues. The germline gives CDR1 SGHDN, CDR2 FVKESK. The chain's CDR3 is CASSPHLGSPLHF.

By frequency, this clonotype registers medium-sized (0.01 to 0.1%). V usage is TRBV5-1 and J usage is TRBJ2-2; TCRdb returns TRBD2, unconfirmable since there is no DNA. The CDR3 spans 15 residues. The germline V gene has CDR1 SGHRS and CDR2 YFSETQ. CDR3 region: CASSLDGRRSGELFF.